Shown below are 8 T cell receptor beta chains from a single sample sequenced in a study of T cell responses to AZD1222 COVID-19 vaccine (dated by TCRdb to the early 2020s). Receptor libraries were prepared by the immunoSEQ multiplex PCR assay. The source is immuneACCESS, and TCRdb retained only in-frame sequences with V and J called. Part of the clones is not carried over; for the studies checked, unresolved V genes explain less than half of this, and the remainder is unexplained. In all, the sample holds 150,000 to 200,000 clones, and around 90% of those were seen once. Clones ranked in the top ten supply 3.5% to 4% of the sample. Explained via the paper, the time point label denotes: about 28 days (+/-7) after the second vaccine dose. Explained via the paper, the treatment or condition label denotes: meningococcal conjugate vaccine given as trial control. Material: peripheral blood, obtained 28 days after the second dose of the MenACWY control vaccine. The receptor set was obtained from an adult who received the MenACWY meningococcal vaccine as a control.

This clone was recorded once. J is TRBJ1-5 and V is TRBV2, with D unresolved. The V end was cut by 5 bases, the J end by 3 bases, with 5 bases between. This CDR3 is built from 12 residues. Germline CDR1 is SNHLY and CDR2 is FYNNEI. In DNA form, the CDR3 reads TGTGCCAGCAGTTGGACCAATCAGCCCCAGCATTTT. Residues: CASSWTNQPQHF. Supplemented by reference TRBV2 and TRBJ1-5, the full variable domain reads EPEVTQTPSHQVTQMGQEVILRCVPISNHLYFYWYRQILGQKVEFLVSFYNNEISEKSEIFDDQFSVERPDGSNFTLKIRSTKLEDSAMYFCASSWTNQPQHFGDGTRLSIL.

The genes are TRBV10-3 and TRBJ1-4; D gene ambiguous. V shed 7 bases and J shed 7 bases, with 13 bases lying between them. CDR1 ENHRY and CDR2 SYGVKD come from the germline V gene. The CDR3 sequence is 13 residues long. As DNA, the CDR3 is TGTGCCATCACCCGGGAAAAGGGTGAAAAACTGTTTTTT. Translated, it gives CAITREKGEKLFF.

The rearrangement joins TRBV24-1 to TRBJ2-1; unclear D gene. Germline V gives CDR1 KGHDR, CDR2 SFDVKD. The CDR3 runs 14 residues. V gave up 6 bases and J gave up 0 bases, with 8 bases separating them. CDR3 loop: CATSRASSYNEQFF. The CDR3 DNA reads as TGTGCCACCAGTCGAGCAAGCTCCTACAATGAGCAGTTCTTC.

V usage is TRBV5-1 and J usage is TRBJ2-3; D is unresolved. CDR1 and CDR2 (germline): SGHRS, YFSETQ. The CDR3 runs to 14 residues. V was trimmed by 4 bases and J by 6 bases, leaving 15 bases between them. CDR3 bases: TGCGCCAGCAGCCCCGATATGCCTGGGGATACGCAGTATTTT. Its translation is CASSPDMPGDTQYF.

This clone is a singleton in its sample. V gene TRBV27 combines with J gene TRBJ1-1; D uncertain. The germline V gene encodes CDR1 MNHEY and CDR2 SMNVEV (reference sequence). V lost 6 bases and J 10 bases, leaving 15 bases between the germline ends. This CDR3 is 12 amino acids long. Written as DNA, the CDR3 is TGTGCCAGCAGCCTCCCTGGCGTGGGAGCTTTCTTT. Protein sequence: CASSLPGVGAFF.

The gene calls are TRBV11-2 and TRBJ2-1, with a possible D match to TRBD2 (6 bases). The CDR3 loop spans 15 amino acids. Per germline, CDR1 SGHAT and CDR2 FQNNGV. The V end was cut by 1 base, the J end by 7 bases, with 14 bases between. CDR3 bases: TGTGCCAGCAGCTTAGGTGGCGGGGACCCTAATGAGCAGTTCTTC. The encoded protein is CASSLGGGDPNEQFF.

The V call is TRBV9, the J call TRBJ2-1; 11 positions match TRBD2. The V gene's germline CDR1 is SGDLS and CDR2 YYNGEE. V lost 3 bases, J lost 0 bases, and 14 bases stayed unmatched. The CDR3 sequence is 20 residues long. The CDR3 region has the DNA TGTGCCAGCAGCGGAGGAAAAGGGACTAGCGGTCAAAGCTCCTACAATGAGCAGTTCTTC. Amino acid sequence: CASSGGKGTSGQSSYNEQFF.

CDR3 protein: CASSLEGGGTEAFF. CDR3 bases: TGTGCCAGCAGCTTGGAGGGGGGCGGGACTGAAGCTTTCTTT. The rearrangement joins TRBV5-4 to TRBJ1-1; D perhaps matches TRBD1 (6 bases). Germline V gene lookup returns CDR1 SGHNT and CDR2 YYREEE (reference sequence). This CDR3 has 14 amino acids. The ends were cut back, 0 bases at V and 5 bases at J, with 11 bases in the middle.